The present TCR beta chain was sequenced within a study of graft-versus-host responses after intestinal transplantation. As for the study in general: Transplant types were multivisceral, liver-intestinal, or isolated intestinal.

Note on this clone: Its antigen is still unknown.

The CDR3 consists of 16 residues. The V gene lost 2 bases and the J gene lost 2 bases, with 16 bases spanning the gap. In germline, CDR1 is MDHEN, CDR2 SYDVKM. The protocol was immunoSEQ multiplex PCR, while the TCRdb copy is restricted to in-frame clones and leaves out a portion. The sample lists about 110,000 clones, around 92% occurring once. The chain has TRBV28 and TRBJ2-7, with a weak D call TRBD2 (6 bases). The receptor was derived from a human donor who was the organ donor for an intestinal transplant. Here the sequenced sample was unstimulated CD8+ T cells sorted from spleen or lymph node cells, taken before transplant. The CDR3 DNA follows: TGTGCCAGCAGTTTAGTCCTGGCGGGAAGGACCTACGAGCAGTACTTC. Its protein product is CASSLVLAGRTYEQYF. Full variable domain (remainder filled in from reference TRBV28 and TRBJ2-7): DVKVTQSSRYLVKRTGEKVFLECVQDMDHENMFWYRQDPGLGLRLIYFSYDVKMKEKGDIPEGYSVSREKKERFSLILESASTNQTSMYLCASSLVLAGRTYEQYFGPGTRLTVT.